These T cell receptor beta chains were read from a single sample in a study of cytomegalovirus exposure and HLA in healthy donors. Profiling relied on immunoSEQ multiplex PCR, and the TCRdb table lists in-frame clones only, not all of them. The sample gives roughly 190,000 clones, more than 75% of which show up once; about 0.84% is in the top ten. Sequencing used PBMCs. The origin of the receptors is a young woman in good health and CMV-seronegative. The CDR3 runs from the conserved cysteine through the conserved F or W. The order of the fields is CDR3 DNA, CDR3 protein, clone size, V gene, D gene, J gene. A D gene is named only where the DNA matches it firmly. The listing skips clone size in some rows; elsewhere it reads once, few, many or a size class.

CDR3 DNA: TGTGCCAGCAGTTCTGGACAGGGATTGGGTCAGCCCCAGCATTTT
CDR3 protein: CASSSGQGLGQPQHF
clone size: few
V gene: TRBV6-5
D gene: TRBD1
J gene: TRBJ1-5

CDR3 DNA: TGTGCCAGCTCACCAAATGGCAGGGCGAACACCGGGGAGCTGTTTTTT
CDR3 protein: CASSPNGRANTGELFF
clone size: few
V gene: TRBV18
D gene: -
J gene: TRBJ2-2

CDR3 DNA: TGTGCCAGCAGCCAAGACAGGGGGTTCTCCTATGGCTACACCTTC
CDR3 protein: CASSQDRGFSYGYTF
clone size: -
V gene: TRBV14
D gene: TRBD1
J gene: TRBJ1-2

CDR3 DNA: TGTGCCAGCAGTTACTCCGGGACTCCTCGGGGGACCCAGTACTTC
CDR3 protein: CASSYSGTPRGTQYF
clone size: -
V gene: TRBV6-5
D gene: -
J gene: TRBJ2-5

CDR3 DNA: TGTGCCAGCAGCCCATCCGGGACTAGTGGTTATAATGAGCAGTTCTTC
CDR3 protein: CASSPSGTSGYNEQFF
clone size: -
V gene: TRBV4-2
D gene: TRBD2
J gene: TRBJ2-1

CDR3 DNA: TGTGCCAGCAGTTATCGGGCGCGGGCGTCCTACAATGAGCAGTTCTTC
CDR3 protein: CASSYRARASYNEQFF
clone size: -
V gene: TRBV6-5
D gene: -
J gene: TRBJ2-1

CDR3 DNA: TGTGCCAGCAGCGTCACTAGCGGGGGGGCCCGGGATACGCAGTATTTT
CDR3 protein: CASSVTSGGARDTQYF
clone size: once
V gene: TRBV7-9
D gene: TRBD2
J gene: TRBJ2-3

CDR3 DNA: TGTGCCAGCAGCCCTTACCTAGAGCGGGCCACCAAAAACATTCAGTACTTC
CDR3 protein: CASSPYLERATKNIQYF
clone size: -
V gene: TRBV11-1
D gene: -
J gene: TRBJ2-4

CDR3 DNA: TGTGCCAGCAGCTTAACGCGGGGGGCCCAGGTTGAGCAGTACTTC
CDR3 protein: CASSLTRGAQVEQYF
clone size: -
V gene: TRBV7-6
D gene: TRBD2
J gene: TRBJ2-5

CDR3 DNA: TGTGCCAGCTCCCCGGGACTAGGCCAGACGAACACCGGGGAGCTGTTTTTT
CDR3 protein: CASSPGLGQTNTGELFF
clone size: few
V gene: TRBV18
D gene: TRBD2
J gene: TRBJ2-2

CDR3 DNA: TGTGCCAGCAGCTTAGGACGGGGACTAGCGGGAGAAGATACGCAGTATTTT
CDR3 protein: CASSLGRGLAGEDTQYF
clone size: -
V gene: TRBV7-9
D gene: TRBD2
J gene: TRBJ2-3

CDR3 DNA: TGTGCCAGCAGTGAAAGTCCAGGGCTCCCCTACGAGCAGTACTTC
CDR3 protein: CASSESPGLPYEQYF
clone size: -
V gene: TRBV6-1
D gene: -
J gene: TRBJ2-7

CDR3 DNA: TGTGCCAGCTCGGGACAGGCCTCGCTGAGGGAGCAGTACTTC
CDR3 protein: CASSGQASLREQYF
clone size: -
V gene: TRBV18
D gene: TRBD1
J gene: TRBJ2-7

CDR3 DNA: TGTGCCAGCTCACCGGGCCAAAACACCGGGGAGCTGTTTTTT
CDR3 protein: CASSPGQNTGELFF
clone size: -
V gene: TRBV18
D gene: -
J gene: TRBJ2-2

CDR3 DNA: TGTGCCAGCTCTAAGATGGGGGGGGAACAACAGCCCCAGCATTTT
CDR3 protein: CASSKMGGEQQPQHF
clone size: -
V gene: TRBV18
D gene: -
J gene: TRBJ1-5

CDR3 DNA: TGTGCCAGTAGTCTCCACGGGACAGGGGCCAACGTCCTGACTTTC
CDR3 protein: CASSLHGTGANVLTF
clone size: -
V gene: TRBV19
D gene: -
J gene: TRBJ2-6

CDR3 DNA: TGTGCCAGCAGCTTAGGGGGGGGGCCTACCGGGGAGCTGTTTTTT
CDR3 protein: CASSLGGGPTGELFF
clone size: -
V gene: TRBV11-2
D gene: -
J gene: TRBJ2-2

CDR3 DNA: TGTGCCAGCAGCCAAAGGGGTTTTGGCTACACCTTC
CDR3 protein: CASSQRGFGYTF
clone size: -
V gene: TRBV4-2
D gene: -
J gene: TRBJ1-2